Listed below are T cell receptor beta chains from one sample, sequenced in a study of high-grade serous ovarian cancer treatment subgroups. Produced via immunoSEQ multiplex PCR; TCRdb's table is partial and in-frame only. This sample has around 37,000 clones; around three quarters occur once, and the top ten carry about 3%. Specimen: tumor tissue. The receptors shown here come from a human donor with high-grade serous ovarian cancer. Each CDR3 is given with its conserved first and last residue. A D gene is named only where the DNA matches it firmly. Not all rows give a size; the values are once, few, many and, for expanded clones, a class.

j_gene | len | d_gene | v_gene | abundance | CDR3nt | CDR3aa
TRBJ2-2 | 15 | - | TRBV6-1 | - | TGTGCCACCACCAGGGGGGTGGTCCGGGGCGGGGAGCTGTTTTTT | CATTRGVVRGGELFF
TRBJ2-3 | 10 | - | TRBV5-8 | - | TGTGCCAGCAGCTTAAGGACCCCTAATTTT | CASSLRTPNF
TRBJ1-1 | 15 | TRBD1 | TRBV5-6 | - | TGTGCCAGCAGCTTGTTGGCAGGGGGCGCGTCTGAAGCTTTCTTT | CASSLLAGGASEAFF
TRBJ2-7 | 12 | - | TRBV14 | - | TGTGCCACCCTGCTTACCCCCTACGAGCAGTACTTC | CATLLTPYEQYF
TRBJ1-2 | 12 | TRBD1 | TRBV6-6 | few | TGTGCCAGCAGTTCGGGACAGCATGGCTACACCTTC | CASSSGQHGYTF
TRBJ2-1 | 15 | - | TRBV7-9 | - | TGTGCCAGCAGCTTTGGAGGGAGAGGGTACAATGAGCAGTTCTTC | CASSFGGRGYNEQFF
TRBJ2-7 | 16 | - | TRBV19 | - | TGTGCCAGTAGTATAGTCGGGGACTGGCCTTTCTGGGAGCAGTACTTC | CASSIVGDWPFWEQYF
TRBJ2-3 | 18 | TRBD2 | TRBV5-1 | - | TGCGCCAGCAGCTTGGAACCACTAGCGGGGACCGTCGCAGATACGCAGTATTTT | CASSLEPLAGTVADTQYF
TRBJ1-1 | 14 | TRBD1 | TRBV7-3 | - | TGTGCCAGCAGCCCGGACAGGGACAACACTGAAGCTTTCTTT | CASSPDRDNTEAFF
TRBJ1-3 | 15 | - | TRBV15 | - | TGTGCCACCAGCAGAGAACAAACCTCTGGAAACACCATATATTTT | CATSREQTSGNTIYF
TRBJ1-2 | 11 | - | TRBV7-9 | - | TGTGCCGGCGGCGGAGGGGATGGCTACACCTTC | CAGGGGDGYTF
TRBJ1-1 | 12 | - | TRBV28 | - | TGTGCCAGCAGCCGCATGAACACTGAAGCTTTCTTT | CASSRMNTEAFF
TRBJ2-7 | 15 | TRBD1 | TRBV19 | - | TGTGCCAGTAGTTCATCCGGGACAGGGTTATACGAGCAGTACTTC | CASSSSGTGLYEQYF
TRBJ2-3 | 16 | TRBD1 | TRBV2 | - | TGTGCCAGCACTCGCGGGACAGGGGGCCTCACAGATACGCAGTATTTT | CASTRGTGGLTDTQYF
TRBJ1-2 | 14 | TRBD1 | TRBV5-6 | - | TGTGCCAGCAGCTTCCCGGGACAGGGTGGTGGCTACACCTTC | CASSFPGQGGGYTF
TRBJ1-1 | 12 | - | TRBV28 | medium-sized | TGTGCCAGCAGAATGGGGTTGGCTGAAGCTTTCTTT | CASRMGLAEAFF